Shown below are 32 T cell receptor beta chains from a single sample sequenced in a study of T cell responses to AZD1222 COVID-19 vaccine listed by TCRdb under 2021. The sample's time point label, decoded: baseline before first vaccination. Library preparation used the immunoSEQ multiplex PCR assay. TCRdb holds this immuneACCESS table with in-frame rearrangements only. Some clones are missing; in checked studies, unresolved V genes explain under half, and the rest has no known cause. A total of approximately 89,000 clones appear in this sample, 92% of them only once. The ten largest clonotypes hold about 5.2% of the sample. Source: peripheral blood, taken on day 0 of AZD1222 vaccination. Receptors originate from an adult in good health.

This chain connects TRBV9 to TRBJ2-2; 11 bases fit TRBD1. CDR1 and CDR2 from the germline V gene are SGDLS and YYNGEE. The CDR3 covers 18 residues. J lost 3 bases, V lost 0 bases, and 7 bases had no gene match. CDR3 sequence: CASSVVQRDRGYTGELFF. The DNA for the CDR3 is TGTGCCAGCAGCGTAGTGCAACGGGACAGGGGGTACACCGGGGAGCTGTTTTTT.

This chain uses TRBV18 with TRBJ2-1; the D is unclear. The length of the CDR3 is 13 residues. The V gene lost 1 base and the J gene lost 3 bases, with 4 bases spanning the gap. CDR1 KGHSH and CDR2 LQKENI come from the germline V gene. This chain's CDR3 is CASSPRDYNEQFF. In DNA, the CDR3 is TGTGCCAGCTCACCACGGGACTACAATGAGCAGTTCTTC.

The chain has TRBV2 and TRBJ1-5, with D maybe TRBD1 (5 bases). Trimming took 3 bases from V and 0 from J, leaving 9 bases between them. Germline-derived CDR1 and CDR2 are SNHLY and FYNNEI. The CDR3 runs 15 residues. CDR3 in amino acids: CASSDGTHSNQPQHF. CDR3 DNA: TGTGCCAGCAGTGACGGGACCCATAGCAATCAGCCCCAGCATTTT.

The V call is TRBV29-1, the J call TRBJ2-7; unclear D gene. Germline CDR1 is SQVTM and CDR2 is ANQGSEA. This CDR3 is 12 amino acids long. The V and J ends lost 0 bases and 6 bases respectively, with 9 bases between them. CDR3 amino acids: CSVEDHSPEQYF. CDR3 in DNA: TGCAGCGTTGAAGATCACTCGCCCGAGCAGTACTTC.

The count of this clone is one. The chain combines TRBV5-4 with TRBJ2-5; perhaps TRBD1 as D (5 bases). Looked up from germline, CDR1 is SGHNT and CDR2 is YYREEE (reference sequence). V gave up 2 bases and J gave up 1 base, with 6 bases separating them. The CDR3 is 13 residues long. The CDR3 DNA is TGTGCCAGCAGCTTACAGGCCCAAGAGACCCAGTACTTC. This gives the protein CASSLQAQETQYF.

The chain combines TRBV9 with TRBJ1-2; D not resolved. CDR1 is SGDLS and CDR2 is YYNGEE in the germline V gene. V was trimmed by 0 bases and J by 7 bases, leaving 4 bases between them. CDR3 length: 11 amino acids. The DNA of the CDR3 is TGTGCCAGCAGCGTAGCCGGTGGCTACACCTTC. This translates into CASSVAGGYTF.

CDR3 residues: CAIAKTGDSNQPQHF. The DNA for the CDR3 is TGTGCCATAGCAAAGACAGGGGATAGCAATCAGCCCCAGCATTTT. This chain connects TRBV10-3 to TRBJ1-5; 8 positions agree with TRBD1. CDR3 size: 15 residues. J lost 0 bases, V lost 9 bases, and 7 bases had no gene match. Germline V CDR1 and CDR2: ENHRY, SYGVKD.

The rearrangement links TRBV3-1 (or the pseudogene TRBV3-2) to TRBJ2-3; 7 bases match TRBD2. Germline V gene lookup returns CDR1 LGHDT and CDR2 YNNKEL (reference sequence). J lost 4 bases, V lost 6 bases, and 13 bases had no gene match. The CDR3 has 16 residues. The CDR3 region has the DNA TGTGCCAGCAGACACAATGGGGGAGGGGTGGCAGATACGCAGTATTTT. Encoded protein: CASRHNGGGVADTQYF.

This clone is a singleton in its sample. The V call is TRBV7-9, the J call TRBJ2-1; a weak D match, TRBD1 (7 bases). V lost 2 bases and J 10 bases, leaving 18 bases between the germline ends. This CDR3 spans 15 amino acids. Germline assignment: CDR1 SEHNR and CDR2 FQNEAQ (reference sequence). The CDR3 coding sequence is TGTGCCAGCAGCTTATTCCCGGCCAGGGGGGAGGAGCAGTTCTTC. Translation: CASSLFPARGEEQFF.

V usage is TRBV5-1 and J usage is TRBJ2-2; TRBD1 aligns across 7 bases. The CDR3 has 14 amino acids. CDR1 SGHRS and CDR2 YFSETQ come from the germline V gene. With 4 bases clipped from V and 7 bases from J, the junction kept 7 bases outside the gene matches. In DNA form, the CDR3 reads TGCGCCAGCAGCATGAGACAGGGTAGCGGGGAGCTGTTTTTT. Protein product: CASSMRQGSGELFF.

The rearrangement uses TRBV5-1 and TRBJ2-1; D is ambiguous. V lost 4 bases and J 5 bases, leaving 13 bases between the germline ends. The CDR3 totals 14 residues. CDR1 and CDR2 from the germline V gene are SGHRS and YFSETQ. Here the CDR3 reads CASSGIARDNEQFF. Written as DNA, the CDR3 is TGCGCCAGCAGCGGGATAGCCCGAGACAATGAGCAGTTCTTC.

The chain couples TRBV9 to TRBJ2-1; no reliable D call. Looked up from germline, CDR1 is SGDLS and CDR2 is YYNGEE. V was trimmed by 4 bases and J by 4 bases, leaving 15 bases between them. This CDR3 comprises 15 residues. The CDR3 protein is CASSQAVGSYNEQFF. CDR3 DNA sequence: TGTGCCAGCAGCCAGGCGGTGGGCTCGTACAATGAGCAGTTCTTC.

The rearrangement links TRBV29-1 to TRBJ1-2, with TRBD1 matching over 7 bases. This CDR3 comprises 13 residues. Looked up from germline, CDR1 is SQVTM and CDR2 is ANQGSEA. V lost 6 bases, J lost 8 bases, and 12 bases stayed unmatched. The CDR3 nucleotides are TGCAGCGTGGGGCAGGGACAGCTTTACGGCTACACCTTC. Protein sequence: CSVGQGQLYGYTF.

This sequence joins TRBV5-4 and TRBJ2-1; 7 bases are shared with TRBD2. This CDR3 spans 15 amino acids. CDR1 SGHNT and CDR2 YYREEE come from the germline V gene (reference sequence). Trimming removed 0 bases from V and 4 bases from J; junction bases left unmatched: 4. For the CDR3, the DNA is TGTGCCAGCAGCTTGGGAGCGGGAATATACAATGAGCAGTTCTTC. Encoded protein: CASSLGAGIYNEQFF.

This clone is a singleton in its sample. The chain uses TRBV27 and TRBJ2-7, with 7 positions matching TRBD1. The trim removed 0 bases at V and 2 bases at J, leaving 4 bases unmatched. The germline V gene encodes CDR1 MNHEY and CDR2 SMNVEV (reference sequence). The CDR3 length is 15 residues. Here the CDR3 DNA reads TGTGCCAGCAGTTTATCTCGGGACAGCCCCTACGAGCAGTACTTC. It yields the protein CASSLSRDSPYEQYF.

In its sample, this clone was seen once. CDR3 amino acids: CASSPAGQGVSGANVLTF. CDR3 in DNA: TGTGCCAGCTCACCAGCCGGACAGGGAGTCTCTGGGGCCAACGTCCTGACTTTC. The rearrangement joins TRBV18 to TRBJ2-6, with TRBD1 matching over 8 bases. CDR1 is KGHSH, CDR2 LQKENI, per germline. The CDR3 runs 18 residues. J was trimmed by 0 bases and V by 2 bases; bases with no gene match: 6.

This clone came up once. The chain employs TRBV6-5 and TRBJ2-3; 10 positions agree with TRBD1. The junction had 4 bases not matched to a gene; V was cut back by 4 bases and J by 6 bases. CDR1 is MNHEY and CDR2 is SVGAGI in the germline V gene. The CDR3 sequence is 14 residues long. Written as DNA, the CDR3 is TGTGCCAGCAGTTCGGGACAGGGGACGGATACGCAGTATTTT. Its protein product is CASSSGQGTDTQYF.

This chain joins TRBV12-3 or TRBV12-4 and TRBJ2-7; no clear D gene. V was pared by 5 bases and J by 6 bases, with 8 bases between. The CDR3 has 11 residues. The CDR3 reads CASSTWSEQYF. The CDR3 nucleotides are TGTGCCAGCAGTACGTGGTCCGAGCAGTACTTC.

The V call is TRBV4-1, the J call TRBJ2-7; 7 positions match TRBD1. This CDR3 has 15 amino acids. The J segment lost 2 bases and the V segment lost 1 base, leaving 5 bases of the junction unmatched. Germline assignment: CDR1 MGHRA and CDR2 YSYEKL. The CDR3 sequence is CASSQGQGSTYEQYF. In DNA form, the CDR3 reads TGCGCCAGCAGCCAAGGACAGGGTAGCACCTACGAGCAGTACTTC.

J is TRBJ1-1 and V is TRBV7-2, with D unresolved. The CDR3 loop spans 14 amino acids. V was cut by 5 bases and J by 0 bases, with 10 bases left in between. CDR1 and CDR2 (germline): SGHTA, FQGNSA. CDR3 DNA sequence: TGTGCCAGCAGCACCCAGTTTCTGAACACTGAAGCTTTCTTT. Its translation is CASSTQFLNTEAFF.

The chain links TRBV5-4 to TRBJ1-1; 7 positions match TRBD1. The V gene end was trimmed by 3 bases and the J gene end by 4 bases; junction bases not matched to a gene: 6. CDR1 is SGHNT, CDR2 YYREEE, per germline (reference sequence). The CDR3 totals 14 residues. The CDR3 protein is CASSWTGSGTEAFF. CDR3 coding DNA: TGTGCCAGCAGCTGGACAGGTTCTGGCACTGAAGCTTTCTTT.

The J gene is TRBJ1-1, the V gene TRBV10-3; 9 bases fit TRBD1. J lost 3 bases, V lost 7 bases, and 6 bases had no gene match. Germline loops: CDR1 ENHRY, CDR2 SYGVKD. The CDR3 length is 14 residues. This chain's CDR3 is CAIKGTGRDTEAFF. As DNA, the CDR3 is TGTGCCATCAAGGGGACAGGGAGGGACACTGAAGCTTTCTTT.

The chain recombines TRBV10-3 with TRBJ2-5, with no clear D. Between the trimmed V and J ends, which lost 0 bases and 0 bases, there was a span of 5 bases. The CDR3 loop spans 14 amino acids. Germline CDR1 is ENHRY and CDR2 is SYGVKD. The chain's CDR3 is CAISESNNQETQYF. CDR3 DNA: TGTGCCATCAGTGAGTCTAACAACCAAGAGACCCAGTACTTC.

The rearrangement joins TRBV10-3 to TRBJ2-7; D unclear. Germline CDR1 and CDR2: ENHRY and SYGVKD. V shed 11 bases and J shed 4 bases, with 15 bases lying between them. This CDR3 comprises 12 residues. CDR3 coding DNA: TGTGCCGTAGACTCCGACGGGTACGAGCAGTACTTC. Its protein is CAVDSDGYEQYF.

The chain links TRBV28 to TRBJ2-7; D is ambiguous. V was cut by 10 bases and J by 0 bases, with 10 bases left in between. The CDR3 runs 12 residues. Per germline, CDR1 MDHEN and CDR2 SYDVKM. This chain's CDR3 is CATQHPSYEQYF. In DNA form, the CDR3 reads TGTGCCACCCAGCACCCCTCCTACGAGCAGTACTTC.

The rearrangement links TRBV10-3 to TRBJ1-6, with a tentative D call TRBD1 (5 bases). CDR1 and CDR2 (germline): ENHRY, SYGVKD. V was cut by 2 bases and J by 3 bases, with 23 bases left in between. The CDR3 runs to 20 residues. CDR3 amino acids: CAISEPTRGRGEFYNSPLHF. The CDR3 DNA reads as TGTGCCATCAGTGAGCCCACCCGGGGGAGGGGCGAGTTCTATAATTCACCCCTCCACTTT.

This chain joins TRBV20-1 and TRBJ2-1; D possibly corresponds to TRBD1 (5 bases). CDR1 is DFQATT, CDR2 SNEGSKA, per germline (reference sequence). The V gene lost 5 bases and the J gene lost 9 bases, with 11 bases spanning the gap. The CDR3 is made up of 11 amino acids. CDR3 amino acids: CSAPTGVEQFF. As DNA, the CDR3 is TGCAGTGCTCCCACAGGAGTTGAGCAGTTCTTC.

The chain carries TRBV2 and TRBJ2-5; 9 nucleotides match TRBD2. Germline V gene sequence: CDR1 SNHLY, CDR2 FYNNEI. Trimming cost V 6 bases and J 2 bases; bases outside gene matches: 10. The CDR3 covers 16 residues. CDR3 sequence: CASSGTTSGGQETQYF. In nucleotides, the CDR3 is TGTGCCAGCAGCGGTACGACTAGCGGAGGGCAAGAGACCCAGTACTTC.

The CDR3: CASSPGVRSIYTGELFF. CDR3 DNA sequence: TGTGCCAGCAGCCCTGGGGTCAGATCTATCTATACCGGGGAGCTGTTTTTT. The chain carries TRBV7-9 and TRBJ2-2; no firm D call. CDR1 is SEHNR, CDR2 FQNEAQ, per germline (reference sequence). The CDR3 contains 17 residues. The V gene lost 5 bases and the J gene lost 5 bases, with 21 bases spanning the gap.

V and J are TRBV18 and TRBJ2-7; no reliable D call. Trimming left V 4 bases short and J 0 bases short, with 1 base between. CDR1 and CDR2 from the germline V gene are KGHSH and LQKENI. There are 11 residues in the CDR3. CDR3 protein: CASSRSYEQYF. CDR3 bases: TGTGCCAGCTCACGCTCCTACGAGCAGTACTTC.

This clone was found once. This chain links TRBV11-2 with TRBJ1-5, with 7 bases that match TRBD1. The germline CDR1 and CDR2 sequences are SGHAT and FQNNGV. The CDR3 consists of 14 residues. V shed 4 bases, J shed 2 bases, and the junction held 2 bases outside the gene matches. CDR3 loop: CASSSTGGNQPQHF. CDR3 sequence (DNA): TGTGCCAGCAGCTCAACAGGGGGCAATCAGCCCCAGCATTTT.

CDR3 amino acids: CASSRAYIQYF. The CDR3 DNA follows: TGTGCCAGCAGCCGAGCGTACATTCAGTACTTC. The chain joins TRBV3-1 (or the pseudogene TRBV3-2) to TRBJ2-4; D call uncertain. The V end lost 4 bases, the J end lost 8 bases, and 6 bases lay between the germline ends. CDR1 and CDR2 from the germline V gene are LGHDT and YNNKEL (reference sequence). CDR3 length: 11 residues.